The sequence of this T cell receptor beta chain was determined in a study of blood T cell repertoires in COVID-19 (dated by TCRdb to 2020 to 2022). With respect to the entire study: The collaborator samples originated in the United States, Italy and Spain and spanned the acute and convalescent phases of COVID-19. The prospective study material was composed of cDNA or gDNA derived from T cells, B-cell-depleted T cells, or PBMCs. The dataset comprised deeply sampled blood TCRbeta repertoires from subjects exposed to, actively infected with, or recovered from COVID-19. The repertoires were released in a freely available public database intended as a resource for research on the immune response to SARS-CoV-2. The samples were drawn from two sources: the first 160 participants of the ongoing ImmuneRACE study, and some 1,300 subjects contributed by 6 global collaborators. The sample metadata nearly always contained a de-identified subject ID, COVID-19 status, age in years and sex. Where available, HLA class I and class II types were obtained from metadata supplied by the sample provider rather than from assay-based typing. The research as a whole found: The quantity of clinical and demographic metadata differed by source and by participant and was supplied without curation.

CDR1 GTSNPN and CDR2 SVGIG are derived from the germline V gene (reference sequence). The germline V end is reduced by 8 bases and the J end by 0 bases; junction bases left unmatched: 5. The CDR3 runs 14 residues from the cysteine to the phenylalanine. Only the CDR3 DNA is retained, 42 bases long and in frame from the first base. As concerns this clone: The target of this receptor is not known. No much larger clone is present one base from it, and per-base qualities are unavailable.

TCRbeta CDR3 regions were amplified from genomic DNA using the immunoSEQ Assay, a bias-controlled multiplex PCR. On the study's bioinformatics: Within the assay, amplification of reference gene primers was used to estimate how many nucleated cells each sample contained. To quantify the absolute abundance of each unique TCRbeta CDR3 rearrangement, sequence reads were collapsed and filtered. For each sample, productive Simpson clonality was calculated as the square root of Simpson's diversity index across productive rearrangements. This is the immuneACCESS table as TCRdb keeps it, with only in-frame sequences that have V and J called. A part of the clones is gone; compared with another copy, unresolved V genes explain less than half, and the rest is unexplained. V and J calls and clone size are given by that table; D and trimming were obtained from the DNA. The sample table holds tens of thousands of clones, of which 65% to 80% were seen once. The leading ten clones occupy 43% of the sample.

The collaborating institutions used their own protocols to collect whole blood in K2EDTA tubes. Collaborator samples were shipped for TCRbeta analysis as frozen whole blood, isolated PBMCs, or DNA extracted from either sample type. Specimen: peripheral blood. The chain links TRBV30 with TRBJ2-2; 8 central bases correspond to TRBD2. The source of this sequence is a man between 65 and 80 years old with active or convalescent COVID-19. The CDR3 protein: CAGRGASNTGELFF. DNA sequence: TGTGCCGGGCGGGGGGCCTCGAACACCGGGGAGCTGTTTTTT. With all but the CDR3 taken from the reference TRBV30 and TRBJ2-2 genes, the full variable domain is: SQTIHQWPATLVQPVGSPLSLECTVEGTSNPNLYWYRQAAGRGLQLLFYSVGIGQISSEVPQNLSASRPQDRQFILSSKKLLLSDSGFYLCAGRGASNTGELFFGEGSRLTVL.